This TCR beta chain was found in a study of T-cell reconstitution after alpha-beta-depleted transplantation in children. Unique molecular identifiers were used in preparing the TCRbeta library. Each CDR3 protein gets one entry after TCRdb re-called the PCR reads with MiXCR. The sample holds about 1,000,000 distinct CDR3 sequences, roughly 31% seen once. Study outcomes and limitations: Hyperexpanded clones declined; after one year, newly produced T cells mostly supplied diversity. Alpha-beta T cells present about two months after transplant were reported to originate from several hundred expanded graft clones.

This clonotype was detected a few times. Its antigen is undetermined. V was pared by 2 bases and J by 10 bases, with 15 bases between. CDR3 length equals 14 residues. CDR1 SSHAT and CDR2 FNYEAQ come from the germline V gene (reference sequence). J is TRBJ2-1 and V is TRBV7-7; D is unresolved. This receptor was identified in a boy younger than two who had a stem cell transplant for SCID, so the T cells may come from the graft donor. The sample here was PBMCs, mostly from graft donor cells, taken 360 days after TCRalphabeta/CD19-depleted stem cell transplant. The CDR3 protein is CASSLSLGGTEQFF. As DNA, the CDR3 is TGTGCCAGCAGCTTAAGCCTCGGTGGAACCGAGCAGTTCTTC.